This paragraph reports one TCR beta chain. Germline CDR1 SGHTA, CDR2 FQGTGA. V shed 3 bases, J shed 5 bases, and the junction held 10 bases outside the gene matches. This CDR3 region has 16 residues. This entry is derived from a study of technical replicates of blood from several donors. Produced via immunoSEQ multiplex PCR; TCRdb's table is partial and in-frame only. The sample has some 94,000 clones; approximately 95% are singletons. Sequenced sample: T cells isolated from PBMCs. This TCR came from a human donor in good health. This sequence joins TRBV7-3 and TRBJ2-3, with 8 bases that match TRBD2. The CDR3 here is CASSLKGGRNGDTQYF. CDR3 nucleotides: TGTGCCAGCAGCTTGAAAGGCGGGAGGAACGGAGATACGCAGTATTTT.